The 18 T cell receptor beta chains in this list originate from one sample, sequenced in a study of metastatic and nonmetastatic thyroid tumors. From the PCR reads, TCRdb re-called clones with MiXCR. The sample holds roughly 29,000 clones, 20% to 25% seen once. Thyroid surgery took place with no prior treatment in any patient. Sequenced input: blood. The receptors originated from a female donor with papillary thyroid cancer or a benign thyroid nodule (not recorded which). Some clones in this sample may be carry-over from other donors' samples.

This chain connects TRBV7-9 to TRBJ2-7; 10 nucleotides align to TRBD2. Germline V gene sequence: CDR1 SEHNR, CDR2 FQNEAQ (reference sequence). Unmatched junction bases numbered 6, after V lost 2 bases and J lost 5 bases. CDR3 length: 15 residues. The CDR3: CASSLLAGGANEQYF. DNA of the CDR3: TGTGCCAGCAGCTTATTAGCGGGAGGCGCCAACGAGCAGTACTTC.

At least ten counts were recorded for this clone. This sequence joins TRBV20-1 and TRBJ2-1; TRBD2 matches at 12 bases. Looked up from germline, CDR1 is DFQATT and CDR2 is SNEGSKA (reference sequence). V lost 0 bases, J lost 6 bases, and 9 bases stayed unmatched. This CDR3 is 17 amino acids long. The DNA for the CDR3 is TGCAGTGCTAGAGATCTAGCGGGAGGGCCCCGGTTCAATGAGCAGTTCTTC. Encoded protein: CSARDLAGGPRFNEQFF.

This clone showed up just a few times. The chain couples TRBV6-5 to TRBJ2-6, with D perhaps TRBD1 (5 bases). Germline loops: CDR1 MNHEY, CDR2 SVGAGI. The V and J ends lost 0 bases and 0 bases respectively, with 12 bases between them. This CDR3 has 18 residues. This chain's CDR3 is CASSYSGQGSSGANVLTF. CDR3 sequence (DNA): TGTGCCAGCAGTTACTCAGGGCAGGGCAGCTCTGGGGCCAACGTCCTGACTTTC.

This clone qualifies as medium-sized. This rearrangement joins TRBV6-1 to TRBJ1-6, with 7 bases fitting TRBD1. Germline V CDR1 and CDR2: MNHNS, SASEGT. This CDR3 comprises 15 residues. Losses at the gene ends were 1 base for V and 4 bases for J; bases not matched to a gene: 1. DNA for the CDR3: TGTGCCAGCAGTGAAGGACAGGGTTATAATTCACCCCTCCACTTT. This sequence encodes CASSEGQGYNSPLHF.

This clone was seen a handful of times. This rearrangement joins TRBV5-1 to TRBJ1-2; weak D call: TRBD1 (5 bases). The CDR3 has 15 residues. The V and J ends lost 0 bases and 7 bases respectively, with 16 bases between them. Germline assignment: CDR1 SGHRS and CDR2 YFSETQ. The CDR3 region is CASSLEGPDRSGYTF. The DNA of the CDR3 is TGCGCCAGCAGCTTGGAGGGACCCGACCGCAGTGGCTACACCTTC. The variable domain in full, completed from reference TRBV5-1 and TRBJ1-2, reads KAGVTQTPRYLIKTRGQQVTLSCSPISGHRSVSWYQQTPGQGLQFLFEYFSETQRNKGNFPGRFSGRQFSNSRSEMNVSTLELGDSALYLCASSLEGPDRSGYTFGSGTRLTVV.

This clone was seen at least ten times. V is TRBV3-1 and J is TRBJ2-3, with TRBD2 matching 8 bases. Germline V lookup: CDR1 LGHDT, CDR2 YNNKEL (reference sequence). V was clipped by 5 bases and J by 1 base; unmatched bases: 11. The CDR3 sequence is 17 residues long. The CDR3: CASSAPPGAGGTDTQYF. In nucleotides, the CDR3 is TGTGCCAGCAGCGCCCCCCCAGGAGCGGGGGGCACAGATACGCAGTATTTT.

This clone was found many times. The chain combines TRBV2 with TRBJ2-3; 12 positions agree with TRBD1. From germline, CDR1 is SNHLY and CDR2 FYNNEI. This CDR3 region has 16 residues. The V and J ends lost 6 bases and 4 bases, in that order; junction bases with no gene match: 8. The CDR3 loop is CASRPKGTGGSDTQYF. In nucleotides, the CDR3 is TGTGCCAGCAGGCCTAAAGGGACAGGGGGCTCAGATACGCAGTATTTT.

The rearrangement uses TRBV9 and TRBJ2-3; D tentatively reads TRBD1 or TRBD2 (5 bases each). Trimming took off 0 bases at V and 0 bases at J, with 5 bases between the two ends. There are 14 residues in the CDR3. Germline V gene sequence: CDR1 SGDLS, CDR2 YYNGEE. Written as DNA, the CDR3 is TGTGCCAGCAGCGTAGGGGGGAGCACAGATACGCAGTATTTT. Residues: CASSVGGSTDTQYF.

This clone was seen repeatedly, ten times or more. CDR3 DNA: TGTGCCACCAGCACACCAACGCTTAATTCACCCCTCCACTTT. Protein product: CATSTPTLNSPLHF. V usage is TRBV15 and J usage is TRBJ1-6, with unresolved D. V was shortened by 4 bases and J by 6 bases, with 10 bases between the two germline ends. The CDR3 consists of 14 residues. Germline lookup yields CDR1 LNHNV and CDR2 YYDKDF (reference sequence).

This clone was seen a handful of times. The chain uses TRBV20-1 and TRBJ1-4; D is perhaps TRBD1 (5 bases). CDR1 DFQATT and CDR2 SNEGSKA come from the germline V gene (reference sequence). CDR3 length: 16 residues. V gave up 3 bases and J gave up 7 bases, with 21 bases separating them. CDR3 coding DNA: TGCAGTGCTAGGGCAAGGGAGGGGTCTAGCGGTGAAAAACTGTTTTTT. It specifies CSARAREGSSGEKLFF.

The chain carries TRBV12-3 or TRBV12-4 and TRBJ2-5; D might be TRBD1 (5 bases). The V and J ends lost 5 bases and 9 bases respectively, with 10 bases between them. The CDR3 totals 11 residues. Written as DNA, the CDR3 is TGTGCCAGCAGTCTAGGGGCGTCCCAGTACTTC. This encodes CASSLGASQYF.

Concerning this clone: One end of the junction does not line up with germline, which may come from a read error. The J gene is TRBJ2-7, the V gene TRBV6-5; the match to TRBD1 covers 9 bases. The CDR3 covers 14 residues. CDR1 and CDR2 (germline): MNHEY, SVGAGI. Here the CDR3 reads CASSYGTGSYDEFF. The CDR3 DNA reads as TGTGCCAGCAGTTACGGGACAGGGTCCTACGATGAGTTCTTC.

In its sample, this clone was seen a few times. This chain links TRBV4-2 with TRBJ1-5; a possible D gene is TRBD1 (5 bases). The V end was cut by 0 bases, the J end by 1 base, with 7 bases between. Germline V gene sequence: CDR1 LGHNA, CDR2 YNFKEQ. The CDR3 sequence is 15 residues long. The CDR3 coding sequence is TGTGCCAGCAGCCAAGATTGGGGCAGCAATCAGCCCCAGCATTTT. This sequence encodes CASSQDWGSNQPQHF.

This rearrangement joins TRBV30 to TRBJ2-7; possible D gene TRBD2, 6 bases. Per germline, CDR1 GTSNPN and CDR2 SVGIG (reference sequence). The CDR3 consists of 11 residues. Trimming took off 3 bases at V and 3 bases at J, with 6 bases between the two ends. The CDR3 nucleotides read TGTGCCTGGAGGCGGGACTACGAGCAGTACTTC. Translation gives CAWRRDYEQYF.

Comments on this clone: The germline gene is not matched at one end of the junction; a read error may be the cause. Other DNA sequences within the sample encode an identical CDR3. V gene TRBV11-2 combines with J gene TRBJ1-3; D remains unclear. There are 14 residues in the CDR3. Germline V lookup: CDR1 SGHAT, CDR2 FQNNGV. CDR3 in amino acids: CASSLVRAGNTIYF. The CDR3, as DNA: TGTGCCAGCAGCTTAGTGAGGGCTGGAAACACTATATATTTT.

Sample share makes this clone medium-sized. The chain recombines TRBV6-1 with TRBJ1-6; the match to TRBD1 covers 7 bases. CDR3 length: 15 residues. The ends lost 6 bases at V and 5 bases at J; junction bases unmatched: 7. Germline-derived CDR1 and CDR2 are MNHNS and SASEGT. This CDR3 reads CASRSDRRDNSPLHF. CDR3 in DNA: TGTGCCAGCAGATCGGACAGGAGGGATAATTCACCCCTCCACTTT.

This clone has ten or more counts. Other DNA sequences in the sample encode the same CDR3. CDR3 sequence: CASSEIPGNYGYTF. The CDR3, as DNA: TGTGCCAGCAGTGAAATCCCGGGAAACTATGGCTACACCTTC. The chain couples TRBV2 to TRBJ1-2; D gene ambiguous. From germline, CDR1 is SNHLY and CDR2 FYNNEI. The CDR3 sequence is 14 residues long. V was clipped by 2 bases and J by 2 bases, with 9 bases between them.

This clone was recorded at least ten times. The chain combines TRBV19 with TRBJ1-5; tentatively, D is TRBD1 (6 bases). Trimming took 9 bases from V and 6 from J, leaving 18 bases between them. Germline V gene sequence: CDR1 LNHDA, CDR2 SQIVND (reference sequence). This CDR3 is 14 amino acids long. This CDR3 reads CASLEFGGIQPQHF. CDR3 coding DNA: TGTGCCAGCCTTGAGTTCGGGGGCATTCAGCCCCAGCATTTT.